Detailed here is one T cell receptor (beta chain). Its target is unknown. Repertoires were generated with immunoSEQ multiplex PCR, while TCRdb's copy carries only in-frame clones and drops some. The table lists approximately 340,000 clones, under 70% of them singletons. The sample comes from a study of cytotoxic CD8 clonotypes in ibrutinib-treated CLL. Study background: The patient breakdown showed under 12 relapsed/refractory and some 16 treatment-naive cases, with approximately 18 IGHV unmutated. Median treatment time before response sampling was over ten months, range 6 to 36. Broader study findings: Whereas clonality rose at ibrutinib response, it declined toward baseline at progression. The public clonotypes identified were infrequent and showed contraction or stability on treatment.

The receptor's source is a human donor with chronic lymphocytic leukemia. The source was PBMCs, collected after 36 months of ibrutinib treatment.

CDR3 sequence: CASRPGGATSAQPQHF. The CDR3 DNA follows: TGTGCCAGCAGGCCAGGGGGCGCGACATCAGCCCAGCCCCAGCATTTT. The chain joins TRBV27 to TRBJ1-5, with 8 bases aligning to TRBD1. Per germline, CDR1 MNHEY and CDR2 SMNVEV (reference sequence). V was pared by 6 bases and J by 7 bases, with 14 bases of the junction left unmatched. There are 16 residues in the CDR3.